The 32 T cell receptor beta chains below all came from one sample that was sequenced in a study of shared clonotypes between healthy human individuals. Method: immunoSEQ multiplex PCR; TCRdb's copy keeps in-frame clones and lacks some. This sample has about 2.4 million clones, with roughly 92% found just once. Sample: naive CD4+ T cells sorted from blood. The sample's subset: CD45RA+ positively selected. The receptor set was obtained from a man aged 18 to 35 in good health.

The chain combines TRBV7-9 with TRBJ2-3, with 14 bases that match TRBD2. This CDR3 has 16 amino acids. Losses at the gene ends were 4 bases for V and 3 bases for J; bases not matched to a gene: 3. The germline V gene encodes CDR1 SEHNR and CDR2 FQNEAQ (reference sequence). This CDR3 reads CASSSTSGGGTDTQYF. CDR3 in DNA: TGTGCCAGCAGCTCGACTAGCGGGGGGGGGACAGATACGCAGTATTTT.

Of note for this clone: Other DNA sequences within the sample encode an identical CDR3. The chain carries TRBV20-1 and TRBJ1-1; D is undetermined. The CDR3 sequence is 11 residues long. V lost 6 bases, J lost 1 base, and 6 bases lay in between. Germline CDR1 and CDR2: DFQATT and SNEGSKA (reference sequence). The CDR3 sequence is CSASKNTEAFF. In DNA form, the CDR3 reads TGCAGTGCCTCGAAGAACACTGAAGCTTTCTTT.

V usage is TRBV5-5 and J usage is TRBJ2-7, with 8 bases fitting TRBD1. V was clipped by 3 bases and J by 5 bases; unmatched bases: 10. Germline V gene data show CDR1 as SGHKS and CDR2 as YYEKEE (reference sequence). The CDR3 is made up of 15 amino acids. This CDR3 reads CASSYLRTGWDEQYF. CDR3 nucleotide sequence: TGTGCCAGCAGCTATCTCCGGACAGGGTGGGACGAGCAGTACTTC.

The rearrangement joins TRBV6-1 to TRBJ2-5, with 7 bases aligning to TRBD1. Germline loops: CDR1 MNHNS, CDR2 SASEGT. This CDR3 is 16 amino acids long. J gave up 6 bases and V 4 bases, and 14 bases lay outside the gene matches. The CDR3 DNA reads TGTGCCAGCAGTGCCCCCGTCCCGGGACAGAGAAAGACCCAGTACTTC. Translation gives CASSAPVPGQRKTQYF.

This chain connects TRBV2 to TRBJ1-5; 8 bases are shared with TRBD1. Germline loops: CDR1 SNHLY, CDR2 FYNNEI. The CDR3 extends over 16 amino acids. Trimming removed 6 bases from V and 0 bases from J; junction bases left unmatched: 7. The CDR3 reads CASSGTGGSSNQPQHF. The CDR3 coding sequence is TGTGCCAGCAGCGGAACAGGGGGAAGTAGCAATCAGCCCCAGCATTTT.

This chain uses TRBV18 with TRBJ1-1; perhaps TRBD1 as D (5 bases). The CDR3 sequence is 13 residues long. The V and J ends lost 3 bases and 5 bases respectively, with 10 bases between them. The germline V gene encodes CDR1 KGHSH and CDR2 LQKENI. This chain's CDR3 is CASSPRERTEAFF. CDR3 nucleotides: TGTGCCAGCTCACCCAGGGAGAGGACTGAAGCTTTCTTT.

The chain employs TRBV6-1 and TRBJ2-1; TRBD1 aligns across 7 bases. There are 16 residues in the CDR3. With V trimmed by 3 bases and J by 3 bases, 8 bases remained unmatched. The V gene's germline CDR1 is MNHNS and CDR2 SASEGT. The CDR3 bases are TGTGCCAGCAGTGAGCTGACAGGGCAGGACTACAATGAGCAGTTCTTC. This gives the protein CASSELTGQDYNEQFF.

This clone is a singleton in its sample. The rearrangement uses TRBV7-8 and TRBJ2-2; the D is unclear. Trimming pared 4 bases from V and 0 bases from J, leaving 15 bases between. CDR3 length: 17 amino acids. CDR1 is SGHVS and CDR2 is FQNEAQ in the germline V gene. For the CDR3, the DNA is TGTGCCAGCAGCTCACTCACCATACAGACGAACACCGGGGAGCTGTTTTTT. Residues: CASSSLTIQTNTGELFF.

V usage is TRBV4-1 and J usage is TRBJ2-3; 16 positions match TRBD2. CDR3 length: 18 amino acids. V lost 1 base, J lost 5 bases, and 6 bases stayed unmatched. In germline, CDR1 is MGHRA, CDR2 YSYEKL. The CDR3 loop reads CASSQAGTSGGARDTQYF. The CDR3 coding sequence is TGCGCCAGCAGCCAAGCCGGGACTAGCGGGGGGGCCCGAGATACGCAGTATTTT.

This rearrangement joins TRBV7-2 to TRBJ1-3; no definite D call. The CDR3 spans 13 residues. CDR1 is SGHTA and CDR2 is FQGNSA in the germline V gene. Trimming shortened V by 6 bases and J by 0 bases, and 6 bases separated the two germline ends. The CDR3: CASRASSGNTIYF. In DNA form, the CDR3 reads TGTGCCAGCAGGGCGAGCTCTGGAAACACCATATATTTT.

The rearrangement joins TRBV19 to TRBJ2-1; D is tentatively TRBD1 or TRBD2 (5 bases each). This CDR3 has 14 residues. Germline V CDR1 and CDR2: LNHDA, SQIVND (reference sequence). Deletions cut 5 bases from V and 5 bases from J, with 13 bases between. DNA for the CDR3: TGTGCCAGTAGTTGGCCTGGGGGAGACAATGAGCAGTTCTTC. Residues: CASSWPGGDNEQFF.

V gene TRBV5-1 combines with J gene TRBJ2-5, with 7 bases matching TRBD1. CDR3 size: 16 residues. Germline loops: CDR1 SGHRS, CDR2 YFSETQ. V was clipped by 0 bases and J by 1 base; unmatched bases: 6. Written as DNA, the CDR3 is TGCGCCAGCAGCTTGGGAGGGGGCTACATCCAAGAGACCCAGTACTTC. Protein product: CASSLGGGYIQETQYF. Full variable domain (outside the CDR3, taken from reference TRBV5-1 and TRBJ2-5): KAGVTQTPRYLIKTRGQQVTLSCSPISGHRSVSWYQQTPGQGLQFLFEYFSETQRNKGNFPGRFSGRQFSNSRSEMNVSTLELGDSALYLCASSLGGGYIQETQYFGPGTRLLVL.

Here the CDR3 DNA reads TGTGCCATCTATCAGGGGAGGCCGAACACTGAAGCTTTCTTT. Residues: CAIYQGRPNTEAFF. The rearrangement links TRBV6-6 to TRBJ1-1; tentatively, D is TRBD1 (6 bases). Germline CDR1 and CDR2: MNHNY and SVGAGI (reference sequence). The V and J ends lost 10 bases and 1 base respectively, with 16 bases between them. The CDR3 runs to 14 residues.

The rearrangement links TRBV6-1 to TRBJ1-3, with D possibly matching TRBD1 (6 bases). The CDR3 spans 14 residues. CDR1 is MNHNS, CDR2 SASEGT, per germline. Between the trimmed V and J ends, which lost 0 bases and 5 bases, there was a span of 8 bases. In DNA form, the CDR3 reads TGTGCCAGCAGTGAAGCCGGGACAAGAAACACCATATATTTT. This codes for CASSEAGTRNTIYF.

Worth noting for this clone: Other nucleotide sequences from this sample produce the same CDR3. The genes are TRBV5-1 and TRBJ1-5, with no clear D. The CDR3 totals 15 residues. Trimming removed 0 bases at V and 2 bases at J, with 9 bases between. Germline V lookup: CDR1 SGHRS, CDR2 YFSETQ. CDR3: CASSLEGIGNQPQHF. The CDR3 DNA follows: TGCGCCAGCAGCTTGGAAGGGATAGGCAATCAGCCCCAGCATTTT.

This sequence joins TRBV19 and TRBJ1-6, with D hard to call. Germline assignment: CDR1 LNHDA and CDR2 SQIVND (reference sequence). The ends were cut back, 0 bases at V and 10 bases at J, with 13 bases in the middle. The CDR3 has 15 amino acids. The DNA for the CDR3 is TGTGCCAGTAGTATAGAAGAGGGAGGAGAATCACCCCTCCACTTT. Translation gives CASSIEEGGESPLHF.

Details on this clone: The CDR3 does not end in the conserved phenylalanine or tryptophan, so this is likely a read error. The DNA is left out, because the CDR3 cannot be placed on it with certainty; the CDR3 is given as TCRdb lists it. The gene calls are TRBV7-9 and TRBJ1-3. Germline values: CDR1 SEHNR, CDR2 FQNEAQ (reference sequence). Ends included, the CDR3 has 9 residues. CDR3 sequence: CASSSDGLY.

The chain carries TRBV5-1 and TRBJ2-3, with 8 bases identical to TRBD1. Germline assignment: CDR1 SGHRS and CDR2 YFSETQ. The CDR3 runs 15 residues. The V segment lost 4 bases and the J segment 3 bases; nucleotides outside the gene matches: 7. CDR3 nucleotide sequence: TGCGCCAGCAGCCACCAGGGGGCAGGTACAGATACGCAGTATTTT. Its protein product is CASSHQGAGTDTQYF.

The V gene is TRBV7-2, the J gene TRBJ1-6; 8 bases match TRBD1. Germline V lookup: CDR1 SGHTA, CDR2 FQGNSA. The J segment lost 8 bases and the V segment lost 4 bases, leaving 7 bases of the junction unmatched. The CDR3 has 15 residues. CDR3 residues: CASSSGQGWDSPLHF. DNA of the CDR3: TGTGCCAGCAGCTCTGGACAGGGATGGGATTCACCCCTCCACTTT.

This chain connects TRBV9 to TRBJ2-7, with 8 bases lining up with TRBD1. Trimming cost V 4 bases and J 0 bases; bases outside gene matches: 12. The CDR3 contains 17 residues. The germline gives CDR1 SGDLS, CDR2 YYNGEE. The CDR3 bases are TGTGCCAGCAGCCCAGCCCCGGGACAGGAGCACTCCTACGAGCAGTACTTC. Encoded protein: CASSPAPGQEHSYEQYF.

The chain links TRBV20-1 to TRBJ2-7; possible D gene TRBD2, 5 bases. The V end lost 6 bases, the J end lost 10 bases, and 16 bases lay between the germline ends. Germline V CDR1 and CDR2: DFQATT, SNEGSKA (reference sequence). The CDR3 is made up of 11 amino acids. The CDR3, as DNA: TGCAGTGCCCAGGACTCAATAAACCAGTACTTC. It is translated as CSAQDSINQYF.

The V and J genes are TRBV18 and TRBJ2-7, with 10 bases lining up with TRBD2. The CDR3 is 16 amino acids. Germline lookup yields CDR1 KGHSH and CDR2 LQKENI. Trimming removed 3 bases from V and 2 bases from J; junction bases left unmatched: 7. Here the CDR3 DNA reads TGTGCCAGCTCACCGGCGGGGCTAGCGGGAGCCTACGAGCAGTACTTC. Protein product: CASSPAGLAGAYEQYF.

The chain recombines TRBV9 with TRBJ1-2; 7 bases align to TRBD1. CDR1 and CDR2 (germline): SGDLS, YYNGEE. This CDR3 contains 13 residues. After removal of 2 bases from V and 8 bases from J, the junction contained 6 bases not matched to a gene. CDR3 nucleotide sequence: TGTGCCAGCAGCGTCGACAGGGCGGAGGGCTACACCTTC. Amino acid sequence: CASSVDRAEGYTF.

Written as DNA, the CDR3 is TGCGCCAGCAGCGCCGGACGGATTGGTGATGGCTACACCTTC. Translated, it gives CASSAGRIGDGYTF. V is TRBV5-1 and J is TRBJ1-2; no definite D call. Trimming shortened V by 4 bases and J by 6 bases, and 16 bases separated the two germline ends. The CDR3 is 14 residues long. Germline lookup yields CDR1 SGHRS and CDR2 YFSETQ.

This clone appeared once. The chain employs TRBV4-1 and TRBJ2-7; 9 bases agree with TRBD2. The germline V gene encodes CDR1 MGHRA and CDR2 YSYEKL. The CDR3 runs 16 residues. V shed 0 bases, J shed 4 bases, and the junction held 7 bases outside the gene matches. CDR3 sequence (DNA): TGCGCCAGCAGCCAAGAGAAACTAGCGGGCCTTTACGAGCAGTACTTC. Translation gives CASSQEKLAGLYEQYF.

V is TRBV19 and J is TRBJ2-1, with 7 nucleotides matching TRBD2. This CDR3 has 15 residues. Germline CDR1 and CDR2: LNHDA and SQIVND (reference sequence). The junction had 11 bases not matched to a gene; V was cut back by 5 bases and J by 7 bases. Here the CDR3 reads CASSAIAGLGNEQFF. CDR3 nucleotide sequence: TGTGCCAGTAGTGCCATAGCGGGCCTAGGGAATGAGCAGTTCTTC.

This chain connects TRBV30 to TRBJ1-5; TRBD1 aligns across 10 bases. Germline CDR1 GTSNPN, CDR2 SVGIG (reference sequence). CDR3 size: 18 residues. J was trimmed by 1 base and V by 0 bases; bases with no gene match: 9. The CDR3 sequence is CAWSVSRTGGKSNQPQHF. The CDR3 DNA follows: TGTGCCTGGAGTGTATCCAGGACAGGGGGAAAAAGCAATCAGCCCCAGCATTTT.

The CDR3 bases are TGTGCCAGCAGTAACCGGGACAGGGGAACCTACGAGCAGTACTTC. Its translation: CASSNRDRGTYEQYF. The chain is built from TRBV6-5 and TRBJ2-7, with 10 bases identical to TRBD1. This CDR3 comprises 15 residues. The junction had 6 bases not matched to a gene; V was cut back by 5 bases and J by 2 bases. From germline, CDR1 is MNHEY and CDR2 SVGAGI.

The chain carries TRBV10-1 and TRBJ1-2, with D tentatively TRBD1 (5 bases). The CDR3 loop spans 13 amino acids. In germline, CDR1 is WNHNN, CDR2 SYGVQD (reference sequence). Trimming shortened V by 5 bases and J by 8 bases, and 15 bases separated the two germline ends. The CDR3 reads CASSRDGGWGYTF. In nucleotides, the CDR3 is TGCGCCAGCAGTCGGGACGGAGGATGGGGCTACACCTTC.

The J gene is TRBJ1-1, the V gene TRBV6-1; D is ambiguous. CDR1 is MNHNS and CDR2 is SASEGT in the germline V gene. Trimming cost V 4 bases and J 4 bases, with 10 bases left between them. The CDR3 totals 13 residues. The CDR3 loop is CASSGRGITEAFF. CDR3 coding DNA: TGTGCCAGCAGTGGGCGGGGTATCACTGAAGCTTTCTTT.

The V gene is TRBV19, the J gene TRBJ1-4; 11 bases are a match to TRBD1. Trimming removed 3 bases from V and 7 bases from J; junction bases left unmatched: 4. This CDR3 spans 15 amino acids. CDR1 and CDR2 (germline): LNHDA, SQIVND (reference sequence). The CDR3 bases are TGTGCCAGTAGTATTTTTGGGACAGGGGGTGAAAAACTGTTTTTT. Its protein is CASSIFGTGGEKLFF. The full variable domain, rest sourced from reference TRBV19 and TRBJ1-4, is DGGITQSPKYLFRKEGQNVTLSCEQNLNHDAMYWYRQDPGQGLRLIYYSQIVNDFQKGDIAEGYSVSREKKESFPLTVTSAQKNPTAFYLCASSIFGTGGEKLFFGSGTQLSVL.

The CDR3 loop reads CASSQQGGANYGYTF. In DNA, the CDR3 is TGCGCCAGCAGCCAGCAGGGGGGAGCAAACTATGGCTACACCTTC. This chain uses TRBV5-1 with TRBJ1-2; 7 bases line up with TRBD1. Germline values: CDR1 SGHRS, CDR2 YFSETQ. With 4 bases clipped from V and 2 bases from J, the junction kept 8 bases outside the gene matches. This CDR3 is 15 amino acids long.